Below are 27 T cell receptor beta chains sequenced from a single sample in a study of CD8+CD57+ T cells in acquired aplastic anemia. Researchers used genomic DNA as the template to profile TCR beta VDJ and CDR3. MiXCR, run by TCRdb on the reads, gives a single entry per CDR3 protein. The table lists some 160,000 distinct CDR3 sequences, less than 50% of them singletons. Patients included in sequencing had previously demonstrated CD8+CD57+ cell expansion by flow cytometry. Sequencing was carried out using sorted CD4+, CD8+, or CD8+CD57+ T cells (not recorded which) from PBMCs. These receptors were taken from a human donor with aplastic anemia.

This sequence joins TRBV9 and TRBJ1-1, with D unresolved. CDR1 is SGDLS and CDR2 is YYNGEE in the germline V gene. Trimming removed 0 bases at V and 7 bases at J, with 10 bases between. The CDR3 runs to 13 residues. In DNA, the CDR3 is TGTGCCAGCAGCGTAGCTCTACAGAGTGAAGCTTTCTTT. Amino acid sequence: CASSVALQSEAFF. Drawing the rest from reference TRBV9 and TRBJ1-1, the complete variable domain is DSGVTQTPKHLITATGQRVTLRCSPRSGDLSVYWYQQSLDQGLQFLIQYYNGEERAKGNILERFSAQQFPDLHSELNLSSLELGDSALYFCASSVALQSEAFFGQGTRLTVV.

The CDR3 bases are TGCGCCAGCAGCCAAGATGGACAGCGGGGGACCCAGTACTTC. This encodes CASSQDGQRGTQYF. This chain links TRBV4-1 with TRBJ2-5; perhaps TRBD2 as D (7 bases). The CDR3 covers 14 residues. In germline, CDR1 is MGHRA, CDR2 YSYEKL. V was trimmed by 0 bases and J by 7 bases, leaving 12 bases between them.

This clonotype was seen at least ten times. The chain recombines TRBV14 with TRBJ2-1; 7 nucleotides match TRBD2. The CDR3 consists of 14 residues. J lost 6 bases, V lost 2 bases, and 4 bases had no gene match. CDR1 and CDR2 (germline): SGHDN, FVKESK. The CDR3 sequence is CASSQQRGFNEQFF. CDR3 nucleotides: TGTGCCAGCAGCCAACAGCGGGGCTTCAATGAGCAGTTCTTC.

Remarks on this clonotype: Since a much larger clone is just one base distant, this may be a read error. The chain carries TRBV7-9 and TRBJ2-1; D not resolved. The length of the CDR3 is 13 residues. The V and J ends lost 5 bases and 4 bases respectively, with 9 bases between them. The germline gives CDR1 SEHNR, CDR2 FQNEAQ (reference sequence). The CDR3 nucleotides read TGTGCCAGCAGCGAGTTAGTATACAATGAGCAGTTCTTC. The encoded protein is CASSELVYNEQFF.

There are many counts of this clonotype. This chain links TRBV9 with TRBJ2-1; D assignment may be TRBD1 or TRBD2 (5 bases each). V was clipped by 0 bases and J by 7 bases, with 11 bases between them. Germline CDR1 reads SGDLS; CDR2 reads YYNGEE. The CDR3 contains 14 residues. The CDR3 reads CASSVEPEGNEQFF. The DNA of the CDR3 is TGTGCCAGCAGCGTAGAGCCTGAGGGGAATGAGCAGTTCTTC. The full variable domain, rest sourced from reference TRBV9 and TRBJ2-1, is DSGVTQTPKHLITATGQRVTLRCSPRSGDLSVYWYQQSLDQGLQFLIQYYNGEERAKGNILERFSAQQFPDLHSELNLSSLELGDSALYFCASSVEPEGNEQFFGPGTRLTVL.

This sequence joins TRBV25-1 and TRBJ1-1; 7 nucleotides align to TRBD1. This CDR3 spans 15 amino acids. J was trimmed by 4 bases and V by 6 bases; bases with no gene match: 11. CDR1 and CDR2 (germline): MGHDK, SYGVNS. The CDR3 here is CASSSRQGGGTEAFF. The CDR3 DNA sequence: TGTGCCAGCAGCTCGCGACAGGGAGGGGGCACTGAAGCTTTCTTT.

CDR3 protein: CSSYWDSTYEQYF. The CDR3 region has the DNA TGCAGCAGTTACTGGGACAGTACCTACGAGCAGTACTTC. The chain is built from TRBV29-1 and TRBJ2-7, with 7 nucleotides matching TRBD1. J gave up 2 bases and V 8 bases, and 9 bases lay outside the gene matches. The germline V gene encodes CDR1 SQVTM and CDR2 ANQGSEA. The CDR3 totals 13 residues.

As to this clonotype: Sequence at one end of the junction differs from germline and may be a read error. The chain links TRBV19 to TRBJ2-5; 14 bases agree with TRBD2. The CDR3 sequence is 14 residues long. Per the germline V gene, CDR1 is LNHDA and CDR2 is SQIVND (reference sequence). The CDR3 DNA reads TGTGCCAGTAGCCCCGCGGGACTAGCGGGAGTCGGGGACTTC. Its protein is CASSPAGLAGVGDF.

The chain is built from TRBV19 and TRBJ2-7, with TRBD1 identical over 8 bases. Germline V gene sequence: CDR1 LNHDA, CDR2 SQIVND (reference sequence). The V segment lost 7 bases and the J segment 4 bases; nucleotides outside the gene matches: 12. The CDR3 runs 15 residues. The CDR3 region is CASIGRKQGVYEQYF. The CDR3 DNA reads TGTGCCAGTATAGGAAGGAAACAGGGGGTATACGAGCAGTACTTC.

There are many counts of this clonotype. The rearrangement links TRBV20-1 to TRBJ2-7; 13 bases align to TRBD2. Per the germline V gene, CDR1 is DFQATT and CDR2 is SNEGSKA (reference sequence). J lost 2 bases, V lost 6 bases, and 4 bases had no gene match. The CDR3 runs 14 residues. The CDR3 is CSAGLAGDPYEQYF. The CDR3 DNA sequence: TGCAGTGCCGGACTAGCGGGAGATCCCTACGAGCAGTACTTC.

About this clonotype itself: This could be a read error, since a much larger clone is one nucleotide away. The chain carries TRBV12-3 or TRBV12-4 and TRBJ1-6, with TRBD1 as a possible D gene (5 bases). The CDR3 covers 14 residues. V lost 2 bases and J lost 9, with 11 bases in between. This chain's CDR3 is CASSLYGGSSPLHF. CDR3 coding DNA: TGTGCCAGCAGTTTATACGGGGGTAGTTCACCCCTCCACTTT.

The rearrangement joins TRBV9 to TRBJ2-7; D remains ambiguous. The V gene's germline CDR1 is SGDLS and CDR2 YYNGEE. The CDR3 consists of 14 residues. V lost 0 bases and J lost 1, with 8 bases in between. In DNA, the CDR3 is TGTGCCAGCAGCGTAGCTCTACAGTCCTACGAGCAGTACTTC. This encodes CASSVALQSYEQYF.

This clonotype was detected many times. In nucleotides, the CDR3 is TGTGCCAGCAGTTTATACGGGGGTAATTCACCCCTCCACTTT. Its translation: CASSLYGGNSPLHF. J is TRBJ1-6 and V is TRBV12-3 or TRBV12-4, with D tentatively TRBD1 (5 bases). V was trimmed by 2 bases and J by 6 bases, leaving 8 bases between them. The CDR3 covers 14 residues.

The chain uses TRBV15 and TRBJ1-5; weak D call: TRBD1 (5 bases). This CDR3 is 13 amino acids long. V gave up 0 bases and J gave up 7 bases, with 7 bases separating them. Germline lookup yields CDR1 LNHNV and CDR2 YYDKDF (reference sequence). The chain's CDR3 is CATSRDRGQPQHF. CDR3 nucleotide sequence: TGTGCCACCAGCAGAGATCGGGGGCAGCCCCAGCATTTT.

This clonotype was observed once. V gene TRBV7-2 combines with J gene TRBJ1-1; 9 bases fit TRBD1. J lost 1 base, V lost 5 bases, and 5 bases had no gene match. The germline V gene has CDR1 SGHTA and CDR2 FQGNSA. The CDR3 is made up of 15 amino acids. CDR3 in DNA: TGTGCCAGCAGCGCTGGGACAGGGTGGAACACTGAAGCTTTCTTT. Translation: CASSAGTGWNTEAFF. Variable domain in full (rest from reference TRBV7-2 and TRBJ1-1): GAGVSQSPSNKVTEKGKDVELRCDPISGHTALYWYRQSLGQGLEFLIYFQGNSAPDKSGLPSDRFSAERTGGSVSTLTIQRTQQEDSAVYLCASSAGTGWNTEAFFGQGTRLTVV.

The genes are TRBV2 and TRBJ2-7; D possibly corresponds to TRBD1 (5 bases). Germline values: CDR1 SNHLY, CDR2 FYNNEI. There are 13 residues in the CDR3. Trimming stripped 4 bases from V and 7 bases from J, with 14 bases between. CDR3 amino acids: CASSGVGQWEQYF. CDR3 bases: TGTGCCAGCAGTGGTGTGGGGCAGTGGGAGCAGTACTTC.

This clonotype appeared a few times. The chain links TRBV6-1 to TRBJ2-7; no clear D gene. CDR3 length: 14 residues. V was clipped by 4 bases and J by 2 bases, with 12 bases between them. Looked up from germline, CDR1 is MNHNS and CDR2 is SASEGT. The chain's CDR3 is CASSGYMGTYEQYF. In nucleotides, the CDR3 is TGTGCCAGCAGTGGATATATGGGGACCTACGAGCAGTACTTC.

The chain recombines TRBV24-1 with TRBJ1-5, with D perhaps TRBD1 (6 bases). The CDR3 is made up of 15 amino acids. CDR1 is KGHDR and CDR2 is SFDVKD in the germline V gene. Trimming removed 4 bases at V and 3 bases at J, with 12 bases between. The CDR3 spells CATSDQGQPNQPQHF. DNA for the CDR3: TGTGCCACCAGTGACCAAGGACAGCCCAATCAGCCCCAGCATTTT.

Ten or more counts support this clonotype. The CDR3 coding sequence is TGCAGTGCTCGAGGGGGGGGAACAGGGGATCAGGCTAACTATGGCTACACCTTC. This encodes CSARGGGTGDQANYGYTF. The J gene is TRBJ1-2, the V gene TRBV20-1; 7 bases fit TRBD1. The CDR3 totals 18 residues. Germline assignment: CDR1 DFQATT and CDR2 SNEGSKA (reference sequence). V lost 5 bases to trimming and J lost 0 bases; unmatched junction nucleotides: 18.

The genes are TRBV24-1 and TRBJ1-4, with 10 positions matching TRBD1. The germline V gene encodes CDR1 KGHDR and CDR2 SFDVKD. V shed 11 bases, J shed 7 bases, and the junction held 9 bases outside the gene matches. The CDR3 extends over 14 amino acids. The CDR3 is CASRGQGTREKLFF. CDR3 in DNA: TGTGCCAGCAGGGGACAGGGGACGCGTGAAAAACTGTTTTTT.

A remark on this clonotype: An end of the junction differs from the germline gene, which may be a read error. This sequence joins TRBV19 and TRBJ1-3; no clear D. Germline lookup yields CDR1 LNHDA and CDR2 SQIVND (reference sequence). This CDR3 comprises 15 residues. CDR3 region: CASGIDLSSGNTIYF. CDR3 sequence (DNA): TGTGCCAGTGGTATCGACCTTAGCTCCGGAAACACCATATATTTT.

CDR3 nucleotide sequence: TGTGCCAGCAAGGAAAGGGCACAGGACAATGAGCAGTTCTTC. It specifies CASKERAQDNEQFF. This chain uses TRBV2 with TRBJ2-1, with D possibly TRBD1 on 5 matching bases. The germline gives CDR1 SNHLY, CDR2 FYNNEI. Trimming pared 7 bases from V and 5 bases from J, leaving 15 bases between. This CDR3 comprises 14 residues.

This clonotype was seen ten or more times. The CDR3 spells CASSLTGAPNTEAFF. The CDR3 region has the DNA TGTGCCAGCAGCTTAACAGGGGCCCCGAACACTGAAGCTTTCTTT. This chain connects TRBV7-3 to TRBJ1-1; D is possibly TRBD1 (5 bases). V was pared by 0 bases and J by 1 base, with 9 bases between. The CDR3 has 15 amino acids. The germline V gene encodes CDR1 SGHTA and CDR2 FQGTGA.

This clonotype was counted between two and nine times. V gene TRBV20-1 combines with J gene TRBJ1-2; D is undetermined. Germline CDR1 and CDR2: DFQATT and SNEGSKA (reference sequence). The CDR3 is 8 amino acids. The CDR3 loop is CSVGGYTF. The CDR3, as DNA: TGCAGCGTTGGTGGCTACACCTTC.

The genes are TRBV7-2 and TRBJ1-5, with no clear D. Trimming left V 3 bases short and J 7 bases short, with 10 bases between. There are 13 residues in the CDR3. CDR1 is SGHTA and CDR2 is FQGNSA in the germline V gene. In DNA, the CDR3 is TGTGCCAGCAGCTTTTCGGGTGGCCAGCCCCAGCATTTT. Translation: CASSFSGGQPQHF.

This clonotype was found a few times. This chain connects TRBV7-6 to TRBJ1-2; TRBD1 aligns across 9 bases. Trimming took 1 base from V and 8 from J; bases not matched to a gene: 8. The CDR3 runs to 15 residues. Germline assignment: CDR1 SGHVS and CDR2 FNYEAQ. The CDR3 loop reads CASSLDETGGGGYTF. CDR3 DNA: TGTGCCAGCAGCTTAGACGAGACAGGGGGAGGCGGCTACACCTTC.

This clonotype was found many times. The rearrangement links TRBV4-1 to TRBJ2-7; 9 bases fit TRBD2. Germline V gene data show CDR1 as MGHRA and CDR2 as YSYEKL. Trimming took 1 base from V and 7 from J; bases not matched to a gene: 5. This CDR3 region has 14 residues. The CDR3: CASSQGLAVGEQYF. In DNA, the CDR3 is TGCGCCAGCAGCCAAGGACTAGCGGTGGGGGAGCAGTACTTC.